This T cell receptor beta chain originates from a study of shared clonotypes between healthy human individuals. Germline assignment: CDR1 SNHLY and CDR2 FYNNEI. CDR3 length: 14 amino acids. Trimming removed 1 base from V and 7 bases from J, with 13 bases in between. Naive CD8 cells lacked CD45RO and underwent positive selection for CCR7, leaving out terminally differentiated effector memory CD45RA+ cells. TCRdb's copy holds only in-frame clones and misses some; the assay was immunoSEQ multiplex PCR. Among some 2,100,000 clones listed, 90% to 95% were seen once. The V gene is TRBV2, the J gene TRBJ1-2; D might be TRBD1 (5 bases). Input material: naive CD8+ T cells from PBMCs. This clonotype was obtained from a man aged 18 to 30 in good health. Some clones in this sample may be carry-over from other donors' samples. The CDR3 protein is CASSEERGSFGYTF. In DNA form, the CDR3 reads TGTGCCAGCAGTGAAGAAAGGGGATCGTTTGGCTACACCTTC.